This entry describes one T cell receptor beta chain. It has no much larger one-base neighbor in the sample; base qualities were not kept. The time point label corresponds to: cells obtained before transplantation from donor or recipient. Mixed lymphocyte reactions plated about 200,000 CFSE-labeled pre-transplant responders with about 200,000 irradiated violet-dye-labeled stimulators and were cultured for 6 to 7 days. Proliferating CD3+CD4+CFSE-low and CD3+CD8+CFSE-low responder cells were FACS-sorted on a BD Influx sorter after the mixed lymphocyte reaction. A distance of 19 bases separates the germline ends of V and J, which lose 2 bases and 2 bases respectively. The CDR3 numbers 17 residues from cysteine through phenylalanine. Only CDR3 DNA remains: 51 bases, in frame from the first base. Sequences GTSNPN (CDR1) and SVGIG (CDR2) are obtained from the germline V gene (reference sequence). Libraries were made using the immunoSEQ multiplex PCR assay. For most patients, genomic DNA was isolated with the Qiagen DNeasy Blood and Tissue Kit and shipped frozen to Adaptive Biotechnologies for TCR sequencing. For most patients, genomic DNA was subjected to high-throughput TCR-beta CDR3 sequencing by Adaptive Biotechnologies. On the study's bioinformatics: TCR sequencing data for approximately 19 patients were retrieved from Adaptive's ImmunoSEQ software; a few other patients were processed with MiXCR and VDJtools. To correct CD4 versus CD8 sorting errors, sequences present in both subsets at a frequency ratio below 5:1 were removed. CDR3 nucleotide sequences shared by donor and recipient were removed because the origin of these sequences could not be assigned. To be classed as alloreactive, a clone needed at least 2-fold expansion over unstimulated cells and a minimum CFSE-low frequency of 0.002% (template counts) or 0.001% (read counts). A clone was considered mappable if detected in the sequenced pre-transplant spleen, lymph node, or MLR CFSE-low populations of the donor or recipient. Cumulative frequency of alloreactive clones was calculated as a percentage of all sequences weighted by copy number. Entries here come from immuneACCESS through TCRdb and include only in-frame sequences with V and J called. Some clones fail to appear in such tables; in the studies checked, an unresolved V gene covers under half of the shortfall, and the cause of the remainder is unknown. V, J and clone size derive from that table, while D and trimming were established from the DNA sequence. Counted in this sample were some 13,000 clones; 30% of them appeared once. Roughly 2.8% of the sample rests with the top ten.

The entry originates in a study of graft-versus-host responses after intestinal transplantation (dated by TCRdb to 2020 to 2022). Looking at the study overall: Multivisceral, liver-intestinal, or isolated intestinal transplants were received by the recipients. Alloreactive clones were identified by sequencing pre-transplant mixed lymphocyte reaction products and comparing these products with unstimulated pre-transplant donor and recipient T cells. The cohort enrolled 20 to 25 intestinal transplant recipients, one of whom was a retransplant, and a few patients without pretransplant specimens were excluded. Anti-thymocyte globulin induction was given to all recipients, followed by maintenance tacrolimus and steroids for two to three years. Samples from a few later patients were sequenced in-house on an Illumina MiSeq with MiXCR processing rather than by the commercial service. Bulk TCR-beta CDR3 sequencing was used to track graft-versus-host and host-versus-graft alloreactive T cell clones in the graft, circulation and bone marrow after intestinal transplantation. A peak of at least 4% donor T cells among recipient peripheral blood mononuclear cells was the definition used for donor T cell macrochimerism.

Study-wide conclusions, independent of this receptor: GvH clones turned up in recipient bone marrow, with some appearing earlier in ileal mucosa or blood, a pattern consistent with an intestinal mucosal origin. Early after transplant, peak levels of circulating GvH clones were found to be associated with declines in HvG clones. The relatively low number and heterogeneity of intestinal transplant patients limited the conclusions. In the allografts of patients with donor T cell macrochimerism, GvH to HvG T cell clonal ratios were high.

The specimen comprised alloreactive CD8+ T cells from a mixed lymphocyte reaction culture, sampled before intestinal transplant. The cell subset or site label, as the study defines it: CFSE-low proliferating T cells sorted from roughly six-day pre-transplant mixed lymphocyte reaction (GvH or HvG direction). This sequence was found in a human patient who received an intestinal transplant. The chain is assembled from TRBV30 and TRBJ1-5; possibly the D gene is TRBD1, per 5 matching bases. The encoded CDR3 is CAWSPTLGQGGNQPQHF. Read as DNA, the sequence is TGTGCCTGGAGTCCCACCCTGGGGCAGGGTGGCAATCAGCCCCAGCATTTT.